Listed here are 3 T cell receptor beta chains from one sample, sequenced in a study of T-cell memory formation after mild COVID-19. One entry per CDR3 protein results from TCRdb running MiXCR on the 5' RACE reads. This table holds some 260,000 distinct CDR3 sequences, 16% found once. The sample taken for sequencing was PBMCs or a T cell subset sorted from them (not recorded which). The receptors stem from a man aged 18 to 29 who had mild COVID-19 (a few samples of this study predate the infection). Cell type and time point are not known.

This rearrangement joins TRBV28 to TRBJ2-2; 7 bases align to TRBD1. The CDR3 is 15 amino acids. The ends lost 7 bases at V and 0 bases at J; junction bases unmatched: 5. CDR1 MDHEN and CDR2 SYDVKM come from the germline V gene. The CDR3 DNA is TGTGCCAGCAACTTGGGGACAGCGAACACCGGGGAGCTGTTTTTT. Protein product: CASNLGTANTGELFF.

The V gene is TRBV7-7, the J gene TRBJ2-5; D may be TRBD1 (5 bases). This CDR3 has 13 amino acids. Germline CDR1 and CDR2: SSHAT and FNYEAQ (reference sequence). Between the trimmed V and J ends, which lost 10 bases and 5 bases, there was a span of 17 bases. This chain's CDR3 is CATSETASETQYF. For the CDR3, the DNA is TGTGCCACCTCGGAGACAGCCAGTGAGACCCAGTACTTC.

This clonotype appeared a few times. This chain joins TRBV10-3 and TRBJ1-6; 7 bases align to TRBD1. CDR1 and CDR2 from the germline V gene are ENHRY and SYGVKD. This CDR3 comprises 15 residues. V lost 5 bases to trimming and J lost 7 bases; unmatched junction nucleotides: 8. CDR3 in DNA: TGTGCCATCAGTTACAGGGGTCAGGGGAATTCACCCCTCCACTTT. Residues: CAISYRGQGNSPLHF.